These 21 T cell receptor beta chains originate from one sample sequenced in a study of identical twins. Each CDR3 protein is one row after TCRdb ran MiXCR on the 5' RACE reads. The sample holds under 900,000 distinct CDR3 sequences, approximately 13% seen once. This same sample was also part of a study on yellow fever vaccine responses in identical twins.

The source material was PBMCs. These receptors all stem from a woman under 30 in good health.

A note on this clonotype: Sequence at one end of the junction differs from germline and may be a read error. This chain uses TRBV15 with TRBJ2-1; D may be TRBD1 (5 bases). The CDR3 consists of 15 residues. CDR1 and CDR2 (germline): LNHNV, YYDKDF (reference sequence). CDR3 DNA: TGTGCCACCATCAGAGCCAGGGCAGGTTGGGATGAGCAGTTCTTC. Amino acid sequence: CATIRARAGWDEQFF. Combining the CDR3 with reference TRBV15 and TRBJ2-1 gives the whole variable domain DAMVIQNPRYQVTQFGKPVTLSCSQTLNHNVMYWYQQKSSQAPKLLFHYYDKDFNNEADTPDNFQSRRPNTSFCFLDIRSPGLGDTAMYLCATIRARAGWDEQFFGPGTRLTVL.

This clonotype has more than one count but fewer than ten. CDR3 in DNA: TGTGCCAGCAGCAGGAGTGGACAGGGGAACACAGATACGCAGTATTTT. This gives the protein CASSRSGQGNTDTQYF. The chain combines TRBV5-6 with TRBJ2-3; 9 nucleotides match TRBD1. The CDR3 spans 16 residues. The germline V gene encodes CDR1 SGHDT and CDR2 YYEEEE. V lost 4 bases and J lost 2; bases outside the gene matches: 8.

The gene calls are TRBV5-1 and TRBJ2-1, with TRBD2 identical over 9 bases. Trimming took 3 bases from V and 8 from J; bases not matched to a gene: 12. CDR1 is SGHRS, CDR2 YFSETQ, per germline. There are 16 residues in the CDR3. The CDR3 reads CASSSFLRGGSDEQFF. The CDR3 DNA follows: TGCGCCAGCAGCTCCTTTTTGCGGGGGGGCAGCGATGAGCAGTTCTTC. The complete variable domain, with remaining parts taken from reference TRBV5-1 and TRBJ2-1, reads KAGVTQTPRYLIKTRGQQVTLSCSPISGHRSVSWYQQTPGQGLQFLFEYFSETQRNKGNFPGRFSGRQFSNSRSEMNVSTLELGDSALYLCASSSFLRGGSDEQFFGPGTRLTVL.

This clonotype was detected many times. The rearrangement links TRBV29-1 to TRBJ2-3; 10 nucleotides line up with TRBD2. The J segment lost 0 bases and the V segment lost 3 bases, leaving 9 bases of the junction unmatched. The V gene's germline CDR1 is SQVTM and CDR2 ANQGSEA. This CDR3 contains 17 residues. The CDR3 DNA reads TGCAGCGTTGACGGCGGACTAGCGGACCGGAGCACAGATACGCAGTATTTT. Amino acids: CSVDGGLADRSTDTQYF.

This clonotype was picked up a small number of times. The CDR3 protein is CASSPPWDTQYF. The CDR3 DNA follows: TGTGCCAGCTCACCCCCCTGGGATACGCAGTATTTT. V gene TRBV18 combines with J gene TRBJ2-3; no definite D call. Trimming pared 3 bases from V and 6 bases from J, leaving 7 bases between. This CDR3 has 12 amino acids. Germline loops: CDR1 KGHSH, CDR2 LQKENI.

The V call is TRBV20-1, the J call TRBJ1-5; possibly TRBD1 for D (6 bases). Germline CDR1 is DFQATT and CDR2 is SNEGSKA (reference sequence). Trimming left V 3 bases short and J 4 bases short, with 10 bases between. CDR3 size: 13 residues. The CDR3 protein is CSASGTRNQPQHF. The CDR3 coding sequence is TGCAGTGCTAGCGGGACACGGAATCAGCCCCAGCATTTT.

This clonotype occurred many times. The V gene is TRBV20-1, the J gene TRBJ2-5; perhaps TRBD1 as D (6 bases). Per germline, CDR1 DFQATT and CDR2 SNEGSKA (reference sequence). The CDR3 spans 15 residues. V was cut by 1 base and J by 5 bases, with 17 bases left in between. The chain's CDR3 is CSARGLTGPAETQYF. CDR3 nucleotides: TGCAGTGCTAGAGGGCTTACAGGGCCAGCGGAGACCCAGTACTTC.

This clonotype was observed a few times. The CDR3 here is CSARDGTGGNYGYTF. The CDR3 DNA sequence: TGCAGTGCTAGAGACGGGACAGGGGGAAACTATGGCTACACCTTC. The chain joins TRBV20-1 to TRBJ1-2; TRBD1 agrees at 11 bases. The V and J ends lost 0 bases and 2 bases, in that order; junction bases with no gene match: 2. The germline gives CDR1 DFQATT, CDR2 SNEGSKA (reference sequence). This CDR3 is 15 amino acids long.

The chain links TRBV14 to TRBJ1-2; 8 bases map to TRBD1. The germline V gene encodes CDR1 SGHDN and CDR2 FVKESK. The CDR3 totals 15 residues. Unmatched junction bases numbered 12, after V lost 5 bases and J lost 7 bases. CDR3 in amino acids: CASSKPGQAASGYTF. CDR3 bases: TGTGCCAGCAGCAAACCGGGACAGGCAGCTTCTGGCTACACCTTC.

The rearrangement joins TRBV7-2 to TRBJ2-1; a possible D gene is TRBD2 (5 bases). V was cut by 4 bases and J by 6 bases, with 13 bases left in between. Germline V lookup: CDR1 SGHTA, CDR2 FQGNSA. CDR3 length equals 14 residues. CDR3 sequence: CASSSTFAGNEQFF. The CDR3 DNA reads as TGTGCCAGCAGCTCAACGTTTGCGGGCAATGAGCAGTTCTTC.

This chain links TRBV7-3 with TRBJ2-1; TRBD1 is a possible D gene (5 bases). Germline CDR1 SGHTA, CDR2 FQGTGA. The CDR3 runs to 15 residues. Trimming removed 5 bases from V and 0 bases from J, with 11 bases in between. The CDR3 bases are TGTGCCAGCAGCGCAGCAGGGTTCTCCTACAATGAGCAGTTCTTC. Protein sequence: CASSAAGFSYNEQFF.

This clonotype has only a few counts. The J gene is TRBJ2-2, the V gene TRBV4-1; D is possibly TRBD1 (6 bases). V was cut by 0 bases and J by 4 bases, with 15 bases left in between. The CDR3 length is 17 residues. The germline CDR1 and CDR2 sequences are MGHRA and YSYEKL. The CDR3 DNA reads as TGCGCCAGCAGCCAAGATAGCCTAGGACAGATCACCGGGGAGCTGTTTTTT. It translates to CASSQDSLGQITGELFF.

This clonotype was seen at least ten times. The chain has TRBV10-2 and TRBJ2-3, with 10 bases that match TRBD2. Germline V lookup: CDR1 WSHSY, CDR2 SAAADI. V lost 2 bases and J lost 1; bases outside the gene matches: 3. The CDR3 runs 16 residues. The CDR3 here is CASSETGTSGTDTQYF. The DNA of the CDR3 is TGCGCCAGCAGTGAGACCGGGACTAGCGGCACAGATACGCAGTATTTT.

The genes are TRBV4-1 and TRBJ2-1; 9 nucleotides line up with TRBD2. J gave up 12 bases and V 0 bases, and 9 bases lay outside the gene matches. The germline CDR1 and CDR2 sequences are MGHRA and YSYEKL. The CDR3 consists of 15 residues. CDR3 residues: CASSQDIVLAGRQFF. The DNA of the CDR3 is TGCGCCAGCAGCCAAGATATAGTCCTAGCGGGAAGGCAGTTCTTC.

Many counts were recorded for this clonotype. The rearrangement joins TRBV3-1 to TRBJ2-1; TRBD2 agrees at 12 bases. V lost 4 bases and J lost 8; bases outside the gene matches: 9. Germline CDR1 reads LGHDT; CDR2 reads YNNKEL (reference sequence). This CDR3 spans 16 amino acids. The CDR3 is CASSPDSSGGAHEQFF. The CDR3 nucleotides are TGTGCCAGCAGCCCCGATTCTAGCGGGGGGGCTCATGAGCAGTTCTTC.

This chain uses TRBV7-3 with TRBJ1-5; D uncertain. Germline V gene sequence: CDR1 SGHTA, CDR2 FQGTGA. V shed 0 bases and J shed 5 bases, with 5 bases lying between them. CDR3 size: 13 residues. The CDR3 DNA reads as TGTGCCAGCAGCTTAACCCCTGATCAGCCCCAGCATTTT. Translating gives CASSLTPDQPQHF.

Ten or more counts support this clonotype. The chain couples TRBV6-5 to TRBJ1-6; perhaps TRBD1 as D (6 bases). The CDR3 covers 13 residues. Germline V CDR1 and CDR2: MNHEY, SVGAGI. V was clipped by 4 bases and J by 7 bases, with 8 bases between them. As DNA, the CDR3 is TGTGCCAGCAGTTGGGGGGCAAATTCACCCCTCCACTTT. The encoded protein is CASSWGANSPLHF.

This sequence joins TRBV5-6 and TRBJ2-7; 7 positions match TRBD2. The length of the CDR3 is 18 residues. Germline CDR1 is SGHDT and CDR2 is YYEEEE. Trimming took 3 bases from V and 5 from J; bases not matched to a gene: 20. In DNA form, the CDR3 reads TGTGCCAGCAGCTCCCCCCAAAGCGGGGCAGGGAGGGTCCACGAGCAGTACGTC. This sequence encodes CASSSPQSGAGRVHEQYV.

This clonotype was detected ten times or more. In DNA form, the CDR3 reads TGTGCCAGCAGCCGACAGGGGAATTGGAACGGGGAGCTGTTTTTT. This translates into CASSRQGNWNGELFF. The rearrangement uses TRBV28 and TRBJ2-2; 8 nucleotides align to TRBD1. Trimming removed 6 bases from V and 7 bases from J; junction bases left unmatched: 10. Germline-derived CDR1 and CDR2 are MDHEN and SYDVKM. CDR3 length equals 15 residues.

This clonotype was detected only a few times. The rearrangement uses TRBV28 and TRBJ2-5; 16 nucleotides align to TRBD2. Germline V lookup: CDR1 MDHEN, CDR2 SYDVKM. This CDR3 contains 19 residues. The V and J ends lost 5 bases and 4 bases, in that order; junction bases with no gene match: 13. The CDR3 DNA is TGTGCCAGCAGTCAGCTGGGACTAGCGGGAGGGCCTGGGGGAGAGACCCAGTACTTC. Its protein is CASSQLGLAGGPGGETQYF.

This clonotype was detected only a few times. The chain recombines TRBV6-1 with TRBJ2-2, with a tentative D call TRBD1 (5 bases). The germline gives CDR1 MNHNS, CDR2 SASEGT. This CDR3 has 15 residues. With 7 bases removed from V and 3 bases from J, the gap between germline ends came to 15 bases. CDR3 protein: CASTGREGDTGELFF. CDR3 DNA sequence: TGTGCCAGCACCGGCAGGGAAGGTGACACCGGGGAGCTGTTTTTT.